The entry below describes one T cell receptor (beta chain). The ends were cut back, 5 bases at V and 4 bases at J, with 9 bases in the middle. There are 12 residues in the CDR3. Germline-derived CDR1 and CDR2 are SGHRS and YFSETQ. The data were obtained in a study of blood T cell repertoires in COVID-19. Study background: Donors in the United States, Italy and Spain gave samples during acute or convalescent COVID-19. The analysed material was cDNA or gDNA that came from T cells, B-cell-depleted T cells, or PBMCs.

In the study's own analysis: Researchers report that nucleated cell counts were estimated from reference gene primer amplification. Clones were read by immunoSEQ multiplex PCR, and TCRdb kept only the in-frame ones, dropping some. The V and J calls and the clone size are those of that table, but D and trimming were determined from the DNA. The profile shows about half a million clones, about 88% of them singletons. V is TRBV5-1 and J is TRBJ1-1; D ambiguous. Sequenced sample: PBMCs or T cells enriched from blood (not recorded which). The receptor was derived from a woman aged 55-70 years who had recovered from COVID-19. CDR3 in DNA: TGCGCCAGCAGGGAGGGAATCACTGAAGCTTTCTTT. It specifies CASREGITEAFF.